This TCR beta chain was sequenced for a study of T cells in Graves' hyperthyroidism and ophthalmopathy. This clonotype was seen repeatedly, ten times or more. This CDR3 is 14 amino acids long. Losses at the gene ends were 5 bases for V and 5 bases for J; bases not matched to a gene: 6. From germline, CDR1 is MNHEY and CDR2 SMNVEV (reference sequence). RNA transcripts gave rise to amplified TCR beta CDR3 regions. Initially, a first-round RT-PCR of the TCR CDR3 employed the HTBI primer set. TCRdb re-called the multiplex PCR reads with MiXCR, one entry per CDR3 protein. This sample carries roughly 600,000 distinct CDR3 sequences, about 14% of them seen once, and the ten largest clones take about an eighth. More than 8 ml fresh peripheral blood yielded the PBMCs.

The gene calls are TRBV27 and TRBJ2-5, with TRBD1 matching over 9 bases. The source material was blood. This clonotype originated in a woman aged 50 to 60 with Graves' ophthalmopathy. CDR3 amino acids: CASSLQTGGETQYF. CDR3 bases: TGTGCCAGCAGTCTACAGACAGGGGGGGAGACCCAGTACTTC.